This entry features one T cell receptor (beta chain) sequence. Its antigen remains unknown. V was pared by 5 bases and J by 0 bases, with 4 bases of the junction left unmatched. The CDR3 is 15 residues long. The V gene's germline CDR1 is SGHVS and CDR2 FQNEAQ. The data belong to a study of early T cells in non-severe SARS-CoV-2 infection. For the study at large: Sequencing of unsorted whole blood was done on bulk RNA, leaving chains unpaired. Study conclusions and caveats: Anti-spike CD8 responses were favored by VDJdb matching, which missed private and CD4 specificities.

Individually, cDNA molecules had unique molecular identifiers attached to them. One entry per CDR3 protein results from TCRdb running MiXCR on the 5' RACE reads. This table has tens of thousands of distinct CDR3 sequences, over 4% appearing once. The specimen was whole blood. V gene TRBV7-8 combines with J gene TRBJ2-3; 8 nucleotides line up with TRBD2. The clonotype comes from an adult who was a healthcare worker with PCR-confirmed SARS-CoV-2 infection or an uninfected control (not recorded which). Here the CDR3 reads CASSTGGASTDTQYF. CDR3 nucleotides: TGTGCCAGCAGCACCGGGGGGGCCAGCACAGATACGCAGTATTTT.